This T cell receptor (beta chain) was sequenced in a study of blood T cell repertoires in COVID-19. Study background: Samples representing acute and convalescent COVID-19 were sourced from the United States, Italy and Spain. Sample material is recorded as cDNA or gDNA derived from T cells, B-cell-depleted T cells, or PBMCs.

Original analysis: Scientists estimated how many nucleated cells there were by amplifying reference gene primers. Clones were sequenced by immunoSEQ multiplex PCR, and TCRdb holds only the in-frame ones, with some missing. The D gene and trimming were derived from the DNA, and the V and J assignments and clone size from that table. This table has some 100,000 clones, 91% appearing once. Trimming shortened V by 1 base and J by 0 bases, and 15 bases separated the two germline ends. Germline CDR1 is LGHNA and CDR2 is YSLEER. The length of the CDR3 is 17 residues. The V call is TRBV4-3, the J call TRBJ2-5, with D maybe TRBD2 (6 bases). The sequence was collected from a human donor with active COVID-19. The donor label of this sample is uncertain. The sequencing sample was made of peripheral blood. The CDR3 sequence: CASSQVMGGGDQETQYF. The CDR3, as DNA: TGCGCCAGCAGCCAAGTCATGGGGGGAGGAGACCAAGAGACCCAGTACTTC.